A selection of T cell receptor beta chains follows, all from one sample in a study of read filtering for tumor transcriptome and immune sequencing. TCRdb redid the calling of the reads with MiXCR, one entry per CDR3 protein. Of approximately 20,000 distinct CDR3 sequences listed, less than 25% were seen once; the top ten hold about 24%. Input material: a population of CD138-negative cells sorted from bone marrow. The receptors originated from a donor at least 40 years old with multiple myeloma. The CDR3 runs from the conserved cysteine through the conserved F or W. Each record gives: clone size, D gene, J gene, V gene, CDR3 protein, CDR3 DNA. D genes are given only for firm matches. The size of a clone is reported for some rows only, either as once, few or many, or as a class for expanded clones.

size: many
D: -
J: TRBJ1-5
V: TRBV3-1
CDR3: CASSQRGDNQPQHF
DNA: TGTGCCAGCAGCCAACGGGGAGACAATCAGCCCCAGCATTTT

size: many
D: TRBD2
J: TRBJ2-1
V: TRBV29-1
CDR3: CSVGTSSYNEQFF
DNA: TGCAGCGTGGGGACTAGCTCCTACAATGAGCAGTTCTTC

size: many
D: TRBD2
J: TRBJ2-1
V: TRBV6-2/TRBV6-3
CDR3: CASTDSGASYNEQFF
DNA: TGTGCCAGCACCGATAGCGGGGCCTCCTACAATGAGCAGTTCTTC

size: many
D: -
J: TRBJ2-7
V: TRBV2
CDR3: CASSDSRVDEQYF
DNA: TGTGCCAGCAGTGACTCCAGGGTGGACGAGCAGTACTTC

size: many
D: -
J: TRBJ2-7
V: TRBV6-2/TRBV6-3
CDR3: CASSRSIYEQYF
DNA: TGTGCCAGCAGCCGTTCCATCTACGAGCAGTACTTC

size: medium-sized
D: TRBD1
J: TRBJ1-5
V: TRBV12-3/TRBV12-4
CDR3: CASSSRGVGNQPQHF
DNA: TGTGCCAGCAGTTCCAGGGGGGTGGGCAATCAGCCCCAGCATTTT

size: many
D: -
J: TRBJ2-7
V: TRBV21-1
CDR3: CASSPLGRAAYEQYF
DNA: TGTGCCAGCAGCCCTCTCGGGAGGGCGGCCTACGAGCAGTACTTC

size: many
D: TRBD1
J: TRBJ2-1
V: TRBV29-1
CDR3: CSVDKKRGTGGYNEQFF
DNA: TGCAGCGTTGATAAGAAAAGGGGGACAGGGGGATACAATGAGCAGTTCTTC

size: -
D: TRBD2
J: TRBJ2-2
V: TRBV5-1
CDR3: CASSPGGPNTGELFF
DNA: TGCGCCAGCAGCCCGGGGGGGCCGAACACCGGGGAGCTGTTTTTT

size: medium-sized
D: TRBD2
J: TRBJ2-3
V: TRBV11-2
CDR3: CASSLSGLAGNTQYF
DNA: TGTGCCAGCAGCTTATCGGGACTAGCGGGAAATACGCAGTATTTT

size: -
D: TRBD2
J: TRBJ2-1
V: TRBV5-1
CDR3: CASSLGSTGGGDEQFF
DNA: TGCGCCAGCAGCTTGGGGTCGACGGGAGGAGGCGATGAGCAGTTCTTC

size: many
D: TRBD2
J: TRBJ2-7
V: TRBV28
CDR3: CASRSGLAGVHEQYF
DNA: TGTGCCAGCAGATCAGGACTAGCGGGAGTTCACGAGCAGTACTTC

size: many
D: -
J: TRBJ1-6
V: TRBV6-5
CDR3: CASGTPINSPLHF
DNA: TGTGCCAGCGGGACCCCCATTAATTCACCCCTCCACTTT

size: few
D: -
J: TRBJ1-4
V: TRBV28
CDR3: CASSLMGLNEKLFF
DNA: TGTGCCAGCAGTTTAATGGGCCTTAATGAAAAACTGTTTTTT

size: many
D: -
J: TRBJ2-6
V: TRBV20-1
CDR3: CSARDLISGANVLTF
DNA: TGCAGTGCTCGGGACTTGATCTCTGGGGCCAACGTCCTGACTTTC

size: many
D: -
J: TRBJ2-7
V: TRBV20-1
CDR3: CSARDSGATSALGYEQYF
DNA: TGCAGTGCTAGAGATTCAGGGGCTACTAGTGCCTTGGGCTACGAGCAGTACTTC

size: many
D: TRBD2
J: TRBJ2-1
V: TRBV18
CDR3: CASSRDYYNEQFF
DNA: TGTGCCAGCTCGCGGGACTACTACAATGAGCAGTTCTTC

size: few
D: -
J: TRBJ2-5
V: TRBV15
CDR3: CATSRVGSSETQYF
DNA: TGTGCCACCAGCAGAGTAGGGAGTTCGGAGACCCAGTACTTC

size: -
D: -
J: TRBJ1-1
V: TRBV18
CDR3: CAGSLRVTNTEAFF
DNA: TGTGCCGGCTCGCTCCGGGTAACTAACACTGAAGCTTTCTTT

size: few
D: -
J: TRBJ1-5
V: TRBV25-1
CDR3: CASSERTQERYSNQPQHF
DNA: TGTGCCAGCAGTGAAAGGACTCAAGAGCGCTATAGCAATCAGCCCCAGCATTTT

size: many
D: -
J: TRBJ2-3
V: TRBV5-4
CDR3: CASSLGRGGPTDTQYF
DNA: TGTGCCAGCAGCTTGGGTCGCGGGGGCCCCACAGATACGCAGTATTTT

size: many
D: -
J: TRBJ1-5
V: TRBV7-8
CDR3: CASQDLRNQPQHF
DNA: TGTGCCAGCCAGGATCTAAGAAATCAGCCCCAGCATTTT